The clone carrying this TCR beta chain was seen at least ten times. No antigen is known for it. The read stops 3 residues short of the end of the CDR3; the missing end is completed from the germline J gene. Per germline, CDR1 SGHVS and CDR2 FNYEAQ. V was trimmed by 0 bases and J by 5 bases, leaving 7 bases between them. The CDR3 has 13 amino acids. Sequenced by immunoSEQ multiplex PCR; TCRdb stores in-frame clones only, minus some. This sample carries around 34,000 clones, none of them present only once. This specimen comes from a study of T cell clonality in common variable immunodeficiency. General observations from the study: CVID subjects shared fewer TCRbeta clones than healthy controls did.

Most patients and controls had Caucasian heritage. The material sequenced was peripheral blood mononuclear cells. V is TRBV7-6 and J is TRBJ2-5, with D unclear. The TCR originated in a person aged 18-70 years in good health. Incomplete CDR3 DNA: TGTGCCAGCAGCTTAGCGCTCGGGGAGACC. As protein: CASSLALGET. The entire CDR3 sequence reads CASSLALGETQYF.